One and the same sample provided the 2 T cell receptor beta chains below, sequenced in a study of T cells in Graves' hyperthyroidism and ophthalmopathy. Researchers amplified the TCR beta CDR3 regions from RNA transcripts. The HTBI set primed first-round TCR CDR3 RT-PCR. TCRdb re-derived calls from the multiplex PCR reads in MiXCR, one entry per CDR3 protein. Here the sample spans about 400,000 distinct CDR3 sequences, under 15% being singletons. Material: blood. These receptors were collected from a woman aged 30 to 39 with Graves' hyperthyroidism.

The sample holds a few counts of this clonotype. The chain combines TRBV7-2 with TRBJ2-1; 10 positions match TRBD1. V dropped 2 bases and J dropped 6; count of bases not matched to a gene: 7. The V gene's germline CDR1 is SGHTA and CDR2 FQGNSA. The CDR3 consists of 16 residues. CDR3 sequence reads: CASSLRGTGDRNEQFF. In DNA, the CDR3 is TGTGCCAGCAGCTTAAGGGGGACAGGGGACCGCAATGAGCAGTTCTTC.

This clonotype was observed at least ten times. The chain joins TRBV28 to TRBJ2-3; the match to TRBD2 covers 8 bases. CDR3 size: 17 residues. The germline V gene has CDR1 MDHEN and CDR2 SYDVKM. Germline trimming cut 2 bases from V and 3 bases from J; bases unmatched to any gene: 10. CDR3 bases: TGTGCCAGCAGTTTAAGCCGGGGGGTAGCGGGAACAGATACGCAGTATTTT. Amino acid sequence: CASSLSRGVAGTDTQYF.